This entry features one T cell receptor beta chain sequence. This entry is derived from a study of T-cell memory formation after mild COVID-19. TCRdb redid the calling of the 5' RACE reads with MiXCR, one entry per CDR3 protein. The profile shows hundreds of thousands of distinct CDR3 sequences, 15% to 20% of them singletons. This TCR was recovered from an adult woman who had mild COVID-19 (a few samples of this study predate the infection). Cell type and time point are not known. The sample taken for sequencing was PBMCs or a T cell subset sorted from them (not recorded which).

CDR3 residues: CSVEEIRQGGSGEQYF. CDR3 bases: TGCAGCGTTGAAGAAATACGACAGGGGGGTTCTGGCGAGCAGTACTTC. This sequence joins TRBV29-1 and TRBJ2-7, with TRBD1 identical over 9 bases. The V gene's germline CDR1 is SQVTM and CDR2 ANQGSEA. J was trimmed by 6 bases and V by 0 bases; bases with no gene match: 12. This CDR3 has 16 amino acids.